This TCR beta chain was documented in a study of radiation and T cells in renal cell carcinoma. Study context: Nephrectomy followed 15 Gy stereotactic body radiation by 4 weeks.

Regarding time point: blood 2 weeks post-SBRT. Treatment in this sample: 15 Gy SBRT to primary tumor, nephrectomy 4 weeks later. Clear cell pathology was present in this patient's renal cell carcinoma. Note on this clone: The antigen is unknown.

This CDR3 spans 19 amino acids. Germline V gene sequence: CDR1 SGHTA, CDR2 FQGNSA. J lost 1 base, V lost 5 bases, and 13 bases had no gene match. Study results and caveats: Top tumor clonotypes rose in blood 2 weeks post-radiation, then contracted.

The repertoire was sequenced with immunoSEQ multiplex PCR; TCRdb's copy has only in-frame clones and lacks some. The sample has tens of thousands of clones, more than 65% seen once. V usage is TRBV7-2 and J usage is TRBJ2-6, with 8 bases identical to TRBD1. Sequenced material: blood, taken from a patient whose treatment included radiotherapy and nephrectomy. This clonotype was obtained from a man in his sixties with renal cell carcinoma. CDR3 protein: CASSLLRDRYRSGANVLTF. CDR3 DNA sequence: TGTGCCAGCAGCCTACTTAGGGACAGGTACCGATCTGGGGCCAACGTCCTGACTTTC.